Described below is a single TCR beta chain sequence and its context. Its recognized antigen is unknown. Per-base qualities were not stored, and no clone one base away is much larger. The CDR3 holds 19 amino acids from the cysteine to the phenylalanine. The retained sequence is limited to the CDR3, 57 bases, with the frame set at the first base. At the junction V is shortened by 0 bases and J by 3 bases; bases outside the gene matches: 11. The germline V gene gives CDR1 as MNHEY and CDR2 as SVGEGT. What this sample's treatment or condition label stands for: allogeneic hematopoietic cell transplantation with graft depleted of TCRalphabeta T cells and CD19 B cells. The children who served as transplant recipients had been given grafts of TCRalphabeta/CD19-depleted allogeneic hematopoietic cells. Receptor amplification or capture employed PCR. Instrument on record: Illumina HiSeq 2500. Molecular barcoding was employed in the preparation of TCR libraries, with unique molecular identifiers being used to normalize TCRbeta repertoire quantification. TCRdb reprocessed the public reads (quality trimming at Q25 with fastp, clone calling with MiXCR) and kept in-frame beta chains. Rows are unified per CDR3 protein, each entry keeping the most common DNA and genes. For this sample the table gives about 640,000 distinct CDR3 sequences, of which 10% to 15% were detected only once. The ten largest clones capture around 2.2% of the sample.

The data were taken from a study of T-cell reconstitution after alpha-beta-depleted transplantation in children listed by TCRdb under 2016. Regarding the study in general: The study quantitatively tracked T-cell immune reconstitution after TCRalphabeta/CD19-depleted allogeneic hematopoietic cell transplantation in children using TCR repertoire profiling.

The research as a whole found: In some patients, the high TCRbeta diversity seen at day 60 was put down to recipient T cells and intrathymic progenitors that had survived conditioning. Over subsequent months, a decline in hyperexpanded clone frequencies was noted, and after one year, T-cell counts and TCRbeta diversity were mostly ascribed to newly produced T cells. The apparently early alphabetaT-cell count recovery about two months after transplant was reportedly dependent on only several hundred rapidly expanded clones derived from non-depleted graft cells.

The source is a male patient younger than 18 who had a stem cell transplant for acute myeloid leukemia, so the T cells may come from the graft donor. The sample in question was PBMCs, mostly from graft donor cells, obtained 360 days after TCRalphabeta/CD19-depleted stem cell transplant. This chain is built from TRBV6-2 or TRBV6-3 and TRBJ2-1; 10 central bases correspond to TRBD2. CDR3 loop: CASSYSPLAGEELYNEQFF. The sequenced DNA: TGTGCCAGCAGTTACTCGCCCCTAGCGGGAGAGGAACTCTACAATGAGCAGTTCTTC.